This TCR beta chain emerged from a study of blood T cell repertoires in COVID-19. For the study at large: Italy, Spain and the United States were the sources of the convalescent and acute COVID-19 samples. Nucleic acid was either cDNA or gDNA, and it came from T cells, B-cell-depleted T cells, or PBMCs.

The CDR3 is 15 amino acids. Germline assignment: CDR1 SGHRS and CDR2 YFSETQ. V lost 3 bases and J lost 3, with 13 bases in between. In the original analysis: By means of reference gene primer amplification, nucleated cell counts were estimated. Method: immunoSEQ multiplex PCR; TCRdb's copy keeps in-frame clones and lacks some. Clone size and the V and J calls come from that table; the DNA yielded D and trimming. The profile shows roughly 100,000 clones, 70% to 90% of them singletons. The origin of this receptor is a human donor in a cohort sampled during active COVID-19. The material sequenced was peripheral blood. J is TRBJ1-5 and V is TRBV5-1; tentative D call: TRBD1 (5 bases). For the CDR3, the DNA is TGCGCCAGCAGCTCCACAGCGGGGCCCAATCAGCCCCAGCATTTT. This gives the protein CASSSTAGPNQPQHF.